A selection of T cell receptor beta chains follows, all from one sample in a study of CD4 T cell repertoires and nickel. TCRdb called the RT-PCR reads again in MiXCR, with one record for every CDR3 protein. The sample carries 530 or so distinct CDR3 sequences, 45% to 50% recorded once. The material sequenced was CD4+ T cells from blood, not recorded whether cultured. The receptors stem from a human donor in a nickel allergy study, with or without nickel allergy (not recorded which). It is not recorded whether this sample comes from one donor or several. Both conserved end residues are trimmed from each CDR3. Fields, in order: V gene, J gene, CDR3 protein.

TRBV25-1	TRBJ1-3	ASSEPGGNTIY
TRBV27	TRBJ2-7	ASSRTGTVVHEQY
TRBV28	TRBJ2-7	ASNMAGYSYEQY
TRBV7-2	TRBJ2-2	ASSSTSGRGTGELF
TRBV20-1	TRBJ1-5	SARDLQGVNQPQH
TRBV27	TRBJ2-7	ASSPVGAGRSYEQY
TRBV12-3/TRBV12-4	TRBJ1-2	ASRQVANYGYT
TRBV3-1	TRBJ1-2	ASSHADRGDYGYT
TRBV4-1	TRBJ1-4	ASSQTGTGTNEKLF
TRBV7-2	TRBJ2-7	ASSLVAGTSGSYEQY
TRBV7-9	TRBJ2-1	ASSLDYREQF
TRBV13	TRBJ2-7	ASTLWTREYEQY
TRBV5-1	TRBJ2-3	ASSSNTDTQY
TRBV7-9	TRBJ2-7	ASSRDYREQY
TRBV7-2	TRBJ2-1	ASSPRGLAHHEQF
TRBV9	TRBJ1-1	ASSVVGEKGTEAF
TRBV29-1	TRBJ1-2	SVGGQGAFGYT
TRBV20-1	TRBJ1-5	SARDGGRLNQPQH
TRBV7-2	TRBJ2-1	ALSGWGASHNEQF
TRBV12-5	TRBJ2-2	ASGLGASGSNTGELF
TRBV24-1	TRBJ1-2	ATSETGSYYGYT
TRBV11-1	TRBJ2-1	ASSRLAGGRFYNEQF
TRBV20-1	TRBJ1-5	SASQGTHQPQH
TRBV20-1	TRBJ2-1	SARQLAGGPNEQF
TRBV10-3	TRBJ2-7	AILSQNSYEQY
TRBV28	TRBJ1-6	ATGTGSSPLH
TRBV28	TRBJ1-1	ASSFHRGRYTEAF
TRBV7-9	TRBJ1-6	ASSGGGYNSPLH
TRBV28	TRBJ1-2	ASSLGGVGYT
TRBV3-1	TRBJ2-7	ASTTGTSGTYEQY
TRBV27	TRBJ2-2	ASTQRLRVIDTGELF
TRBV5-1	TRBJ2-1	ASSANVASGSNEQF
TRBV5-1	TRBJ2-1	ASSLGQLTNDEQF
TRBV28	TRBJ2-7	ASSKGLGVRHEQY
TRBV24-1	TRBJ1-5	ATSDPRQGENQPQH